This T cell receptor beta chain was obtained from a study of shared clonotypes between healthy human individuals. Assay used: immunoSEQ multiplex PCR; TCRdb lists only in-frame clones, some missing. The data hold some 690,000 clones, with 90% observed a single time. Overall study results and limits: Researchers found naive subsets generally carried larger estimated richness than memory subsets. Researchers sampled blood only, noting tissue repertoires likely differ.

Together with CD45RO+ cells, CCR7-negative CD45RA+ TemRA cells were included in CD8 memory. As concerns this clone: Its target is not known.

This CDR3 has 15 residues. Germline V gene lookup returns CDR1 SGHTA and CDR2 FQGNSA. V shed 5 bases, J shed 4 bases, and the junction held 5 bases outside the gene matches. The sample comprised memory CD8+ T cells from PBMCs. Specified subset: CD45RO+ cells pooled with CCR7-negative TemRA cells. The receptor was isolated from a man in his late teens or twenties in good health. Some clones in this sample may be carry-over from other donors' samples. The rearrangement links TRBV7-2 to TRBJ2-1; 10 bases align to TRBD1. CDR3 protein: CASSRVGQGYNEQFF. In DNA, the CDR3 is TGTGCCAGCAGCCGGGTGGGACAGGGGTACAATGAGCAGTTCTTC.